The 26 T cell receptor beta chains reported below all come from one sample, sequenced in a study of blood T cell repertoires in COVID-19 (TCRdb year 2020). The library relied on the immunoSEQ multiplex PCR assay. Imported from immuneACCESS, the table was reduced by TCRdb to in-frame sequences with V and J called. These copies leave out some clones; in studies compared against another copy, an unresolved V gene accounts for under half, and the cause of the remainder is not known. A total of 120,000 to 150,000 clones appear in this sample, less than 85% of them only once. The top ten clonotypes cover about 1.5% of the sample. The sample comprised PBMCs or T cells enriched from blood (not recorded which). The receptor source for this set is a woman aged 18-35 years who had been exposed to COVID-19.

J is TRBJ1-2 and V is TRBV28, with D perhaps TRBD1 (6 bases). CDR1 and CDR2 (germline): MDHEN, SYDVKM. V was shortened by 8 bases and J by 6 bases, with 16 bases between the two germline ends. The CDR3 consists of 13 residues. This CDR3 reads CASGGGPINGYTF. CDR3 coding DNA: TGTGCCAGCGGGGGCGGGCCAATAAATGGCTACACCTTC.

The V and J genes are TRBV11-1 and TRBJ2-7; tentative D call: TRBD1 (5 bases). CDR3 length: 13 amino acids. The germline V gene encodes CDR1 SGHAT and CDR2 FQDESV (reference sequence). With 5 bases removed from V and 3 bases from J, the gap between germline ends came to 11 bases. The CDR3 loop is CASSQQASYEQYF. Written as DNA, the CDR3 is TGTGCCAGCAGCCAACAGGCTAGCTACGAGCAGTACTTC.

A single count supports this clone. The rearrangement uses TRBV7-8 and TRBJ2-2; TRBD1 agrees at 7 bases. CDR1 and CDR2 (germline): SGHVS, FQNEAQ. Germline trimming cut 5 bases from V and 5 bases from J; bases unmatched to any gene: 11. The CDR3 totals 16 residues. DNA of the CDR3: TGTGCCAGCAGCCAAGGGGGCATGTCGGGAACCGGGGAGCTGTTTTTT. It specifies CASSQGGMSGTGELFF.

V gene TRBV3-1 (or the pseudogene TRBV3-2) combines with J gene TRBJ1-1, with D maybe TRBD1 (6 bases). V was clipped by 4 bases and J by 1 base, with 10 bases between them. The CDR3 contains 14 residues. Germline assignment: CDR1 LGHDT and CDR2 YNNKEL (reference sequence). In DNA form, the CDR3 reads TGTGCCAGCAGCCGCGGACAGTCGAACACTGAAGCTTTCTTT. This codes for CASSRGQSNTEAFF.

This clone was recorded once. The chain employs TRBV3-1 (or the pseudogene TRBV3-2) and TRBJ2-5; D remains ambiguous. Germline V gene lookup returns CDR1 LGHDT and CDR2 YNNKEL (reference sequence). The CDR3 runs 11 residues. V lost 1 base and J lost 7, with 4 bases in between. The CDR3 reads CASSQAGTQYF. The CDR3 nucleotides are TGTGCCAGCAGCCAAGCAGGGACCCAGTACTTC.

The chain uses TRBV30 and TRBJ2-7, with D maybe TRBD1 (5 bases). Germline V gives CDR1 GTSNPN, CDR2 SVGIG (reference sequence). V lost 2 bases to trimming and J lost 3 bases, with 17 bases between them. The CDR3 spans 15 residues. The DNA of the CDR3 is TGTGCCTGGAGTCCCCTTGTTGGGGCAGGCTACGAGCAGTACTTC. It codes for CAWSPLVGAGYEQYF.

V is TRBV27 and J is TRBJ2-7, with 11 positions matching TRBD1. This CDR3 has 17 residues. Trimming removed 6 bases from V and 3 bases from J; junction bases left unmatched: 13. In germline, CDR1 is MNHEY, CDR2 SMNVEV (reference sequence). The CDR3 bases are TGTGCCAGCAGAATAGGGGGAGGACAGGGGGCTAGCTACGAGCAGTACTTC. Amino acids: CASRIGGGQGASYEQYF.

This clone was seen more than once but under ten times. CDR3 amino acids: CSVAVSGQDPAYGYTF. CDR3 nucleotide sequence: TGCAGCGTTGCGGTTTCGGGACAGGACCCAGCCTATGGCTACACCTTC. The chain recombines TRBV29-1 with TRBJ1-2; 8 nucleotides agree with TRBD1. Germline lookup yields CDR1 SQVTM and CDR2 ANQGSEA. The CDR3 has 16 amino acids. V lost 4 bases to trimming and J lost 4 bases; unmatched junction nucleotides: 14. The variable domain in full, completed from reference TRBV29-1 and TRBJ1-2, reads SAVISQKPSRDICQRGTSLTIQCQVDSQVTMMFWYRQQPGQSLTLIATANQGSEATYESGFVIDKFPISRPNLTFSTLTVSNMSPEDSSIYLCSVAVSGQDPAYGYTFGSGTRLTVV.

The chain couples TRBV7-3 to TRBJ2-1, with 8 bases that match TRBD2. The CDR3 spans 14 residues. Germline V CDR1 and CDR2: SGHTA, FQGTGA. V was pared by 3 bases and J by 6 bases, with 4 bases of the junction left unmatched. For the CDR3, the DNA is TGTGCCAGCAGCTTGGCGGGAGGCATCAATGAGCAGTTCTTC. Its translation: CASSLAGGINEQFF.

The J gene is TRBJ2-3, the V gene TRBV11-2; D gene ambiguous. Germline lookup yields CDR1 SGHAT and CDR2 FQNNGV. The CDR3 sequence is 14 residues long. V was shortened by 0 bases and J by 0 bases, with 4 bases between the two germline ends. The CDR3 reads CASSLETSTDTQYF. The CDR3 DNA follows: TGTGCCAGCAGCTTAGAAACTAGCACAGATACGCAGTATTTT.

The chain employs TRBV7-2 and TRBJ2-7, with TRBD1 matching over 7 bases. Germline lookup yields CDR1 SGHTA and CDR2 FQGNSA. The junction had 5 bases not matched to a gene; V was cut back by 7 bases and J by 2 bases. The length of the CDR3 is 13 residues. Written as DNA, the CDR3 is TGTGCCAGCACCGTGGGACAGCCCTACGAGCAGTACTTC. Its translation is CASTVGQPYEQYF.

This clone was seen a single time. This sequence joins TRBV7-3 and TRBJ2-1; maybe TRBD2 (6 bases). V lost 4 bases, J lost 0 bases, and 13 bases lay in between. Germline V gives CDR1 SGHTA, CDR2 FQGTGA. The CDR3 extends over 16 amino acids. CDR3 loop: CASSSVGRDSYNEQFF. CDR3 bases: TGTGCCAGCAGCTCCGTGGGGCGGGACTCCTACAATGAGCAGTTCTTC.

The genes are TRBV28 and TRBJ1-2, with 8 positions matching TRBD1. Trimming removed 3 bases from V and 5 bases from J; junction bases left unmatched: 8. The V gene's germline CDR1 is MDHEN and CDR2 SYDVKM. The CDR3 contains 15 residues. As DNA, the CDR3 is TGTGCCAGCAGTTTGGGGACAGGCGGTGGTTATGGCTACACCTTC. It translates to CASSLGTGGGYGYTF.

This clone turned up a few times. V usage is TRBV19 and J usage is TRBJ1-1; the D gene is possibly TRBD1 (6 bases). Per germline, CDR1 LNHDA and CDR2 SQIVND (reference sequence). The V end was cut by 7 bases, the J end by 5 bases, with 17 bases between. The CDR3 is 14 residues long. CDR3 sequence reads: CASTTGTTRTEAFF. The CDR3 coding sequence is TGTGCCAGTACAACAGGGACCACAAGGACTGAAGCTTTCTTT.

This clone has a single count. The gene calls are TRBV5-5 and TRBJ2-5, with D maybe TRBD2 (5 bases). The germline gives CDR1 SGHKS, CDR2 YYEKEE (reference sequence). The CDR3 sequence is 14 residues long. V was trimmed by 1 base and J by 9 bases, leaving 16 bases between them. CDR3 bases: TGTGCCAGCAGCTTGAGTGGGCTAGCTGTGGCCCAGTACTTC. Translating gives CASSLSGLAVAQYF.

Here the CDR3 DNA reads TGTGCCAGTAGCCGGGACAGTACCTATCAGCCCCAGCATTTT. Its protein product is CASSRDSTYQPQHF. The V gene is TRBV19, the J gene TRBJ1-5; TRBD1 aligns across 7 bases. The CDR3 has 14 residues. With V trimmed by 6 bases and J by 5 bases, 7 bases remained unmatched. CDR1 and CDR2 (germline): LNHDA, SQIVND (reference sequence).

The rearrangement links TRBV11-2 to TRBJ2-7, with 8 positions matching TRBD1. The CDR3 is 15 residues long. With 1 base clipped from V and 2 bases from J, the junction kept 4 bases outside the gene matches. In germline, CDR1 is SGHAT, CDR2 FQNNGV. CDR3 region: CASSLGDRNPYEQYF. CDR3 DNA: TGTGCCAGCAGCTTAGGGGACAGGAACCCCTACGAGCAGTACTTC.

The J gene is TRBJ2-1, the V gene TRBV11-1; 7 bases match TRBD2. The ends lost 4 bases at V and 7 bases at J; junction bases unmatched: 10. The germline V gene encodes CDR1 SGHAT and CDR2 FQDESV (reference sequence). This CDR3 region has 15 residues. The CDR3 loop reads CASSSRAGRGNEQFF. CDR3 DNA: TGTGCCAGCAGCTCTAGAGCGGGACGAGGGAATGAGCAGTTCTTC. The full variable domain, in which reference TRBV11-1 and TRBJ2-1 provide the parts outside the CDR3, is EAEVAQSPRYKITEKSQAVAFWCDPISGHATLYWYRQILGQGPELLVQFQDESVVDDSQLPKDRFSAERLKGVDSTLKIQPAELGDSAMYLCASSSRAGRGNEQFFGPGTRLTVL.

This clone was counted a single time. This chain uses TRBV18 with TRBJ2-7, with D tentatively TRBD1 (5 bases). The germline gives CDR1 KGHSH, CDR2 LQKENI. This CDR3 spans 14 amino acids. V was clipped by 7 bases and J by 3 bases, with 16 bases between them. The CDR3 protein is CASFPGDRNYEQYF. CDR3 sequence (DNA): TGTGCCAGCTTCCCCGGCGACAGAAACTACGAGCAGTACTTC.

This sequence joins TRBV2 and TRBJ2-1; tentative D call: TRBD1 (7 bases). CDR1 and CDR2 (germline): SNHLY, FYNNEI. Trimming took 11 bases from V and 8 from J, leaving 19 bases between them. This CDR3 spans 13 amino acids. The CDR3 here is CAGTAGQIHEQFF. CDR3 DNA sequence: TGTGCCGGCACGGCGGGACAGATCCATGAGCAGTTCTTC.

The V gene is TRBV15, the J gene TRBJ1-1; D not certain. Between the trimmed V and J ends, which lost 2 bases and 1 base, there was a span of 5 bases. The CDR3 runs to 13 residues. Germline V gene sequence: CDR1 LNHNV, CDR2 YYDKDF (reference sequence). Written as DNA, the CDR3 is TGTGCCACCAGCAGACCATCGAACACTGAAGCTTTCTTT. It encodes CATSRPSNTEAFF. Full variable domain (missing parts from reference TRBV15 and TRBJ1-1): DAMVIQNPRYQVTQFGKPVTLSCSQTLNHNVMYWYQQKSSQAPKLLFHYYDKDFNNEADTPDNFQSRRPNTSFCFLDIRSPGLGDTAMYLCATSRPSNTEAFFGQGTRLTVV.

The chain couples TRBV7-2 to TRBJ1-2; a possible D gene is TRBD1 (5 bases). Germline V gene lookup returns CDR1 SGHTA and CDR2 FQGNSA. This CDR3 spans 16 amino acids. The V end was cut by 4 bases, the J end by 0 bases, with 15 bases between. The CDR3 DNA sequence: TGTGCCAGCAGCTGGGGGGTGGGGAAAACTAACTATGGCTACACCTTC. It is translated as CASSWGVGKTNYGYTF. Complete variable domain (other parts from reference TRBV7-2 and TRBJ1-2): GAGVSQSPSNKVTEKGKDVELRCDPISGHTALYWYRQSLGQGLEFLIYFQGNSAPDKSGLPSDRFSAERTGGSVSTLTIQRTQQEDSAVYLCASSWGVGKTNYGYTFGSGTRLTVV.

The V and J genes are TRBV28 and TRBJ1-5; D is undetermined. Germline V gene sequence: CDR1 MDHEN, CDR2 SYDVKM. V shed 6 bases and J shed 8 bases, with 8 bases lying between them. The CDR3 is 11 amino acids. CDR3 DNA: TGTGCCAGCAGGCGCCTCGAGCCCCAGCATTTT. It encodes CASRRLEPQHF.

J is TRBJ2-7 and V is TRBV3-1 (or the pseudogene TRBV3-2); 9 bases fit TRBD1. Trimming at V came to 4 bases and at J to 2 bases, leaving 6 bases not matched to a gene. The germline CDR1 and CDR2 sequences are LGHDT and YNNKEL (reference sequence). This CDR3 has 15 residues. The CDR3 protein is CASSPYRQGAYEQYF. In nucleotides, the CDR3 is TGTGCCAGCAGCCCTTACCGACAGGGGGCCTACGAGCAGTACTTC.

V and J are TRBV12-3 or TRBV12-4 and TRBJ1-1; TRBD1 aligns across 8 bases. With V trimmed by 8 bases and J by 6 bases, 8 bases remained unmatched. The CDR3 sequence is 13 residues long. As DNA, the CDR3 is TGTGCCAGCCTTCCGGGGACAGGCCCTGAAGCTTTCTTT. It codes for CASLPGTGPEAFF.

This clone is a singleton in its sample. This sequence joins TRBV29-1 and TRBJ2-1; a possible D gene is TRBD2 (6 bases). Germline V gene data show CDR1 as SQVTM and CDR2 as ANQGSEA. Trimming pared 3 bases from V and 9 bases from J, leaving 12 bases between. The CDR3 is 12 amino acids. CDR3 loop: CSVDIVGGEQFF. The CDR3 DNA reads as TGCAGCGTTGATATTGTCGGGGGTGAGCAGTTCTTC.